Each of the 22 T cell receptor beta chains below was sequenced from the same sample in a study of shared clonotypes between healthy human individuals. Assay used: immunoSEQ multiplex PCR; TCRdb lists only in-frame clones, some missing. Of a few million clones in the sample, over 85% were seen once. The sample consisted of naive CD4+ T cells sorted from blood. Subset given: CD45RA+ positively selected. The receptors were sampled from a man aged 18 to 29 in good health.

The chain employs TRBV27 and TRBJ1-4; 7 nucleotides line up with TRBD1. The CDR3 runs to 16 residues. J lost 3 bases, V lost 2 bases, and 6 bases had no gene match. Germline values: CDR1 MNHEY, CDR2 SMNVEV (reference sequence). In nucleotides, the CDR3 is TGTGCCAGCAGTTTAGTCACGGGACAGCCTAATGAAAAACTGTTTTTT. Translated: CASSLVTGQPNEKLFF.

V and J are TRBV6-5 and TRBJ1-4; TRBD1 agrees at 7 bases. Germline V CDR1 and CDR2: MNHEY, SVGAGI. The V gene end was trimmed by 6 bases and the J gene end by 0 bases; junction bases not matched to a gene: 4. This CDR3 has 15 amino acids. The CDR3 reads CASSSTGATNEKLFF. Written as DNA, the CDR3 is TGTGCCAGCAGCTCTACAGGGGCAACTAATGAAAAACTGTTTTTT.

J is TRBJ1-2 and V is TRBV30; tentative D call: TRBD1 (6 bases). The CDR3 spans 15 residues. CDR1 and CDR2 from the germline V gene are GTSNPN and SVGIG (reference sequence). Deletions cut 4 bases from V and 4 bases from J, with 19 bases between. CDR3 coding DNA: TGTGCCTGGAAAGAAAGGGGGGGCAGAGGCTATGGCTACACCTTC. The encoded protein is CAWKERGGRGYGYTF.

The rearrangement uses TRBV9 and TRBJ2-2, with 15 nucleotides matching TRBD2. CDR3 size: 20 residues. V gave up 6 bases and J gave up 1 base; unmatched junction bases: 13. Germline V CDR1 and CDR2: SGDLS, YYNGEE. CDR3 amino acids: CASTPWQGTSGRRNTGELFF. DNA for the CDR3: TGTGCCAGCACCCCGTGGCAAGGGACTAGCGGGAGGAGGAACACCGGGGAGCTGTTTTTT. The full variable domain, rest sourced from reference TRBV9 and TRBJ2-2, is DSGVTQTPKHLITATGQRVTLRCSPRSGDLSVYWYQQSLDQGLQFLIQYYNGEERAKGNILERFSAQQFPDLHSELNLSSLELGDSALYFCASTPWQGTSGRRNTGELFFGEGSRLTVL.

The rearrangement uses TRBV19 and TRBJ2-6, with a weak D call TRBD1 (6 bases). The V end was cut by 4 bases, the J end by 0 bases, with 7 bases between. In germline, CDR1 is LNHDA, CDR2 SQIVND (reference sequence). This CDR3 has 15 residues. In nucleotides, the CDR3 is TGTGCCAGTAGTAAACAGGGCTCTGGGGCCAACGTCCTGACTTTC. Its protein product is CASSKQGSGANVLTF.

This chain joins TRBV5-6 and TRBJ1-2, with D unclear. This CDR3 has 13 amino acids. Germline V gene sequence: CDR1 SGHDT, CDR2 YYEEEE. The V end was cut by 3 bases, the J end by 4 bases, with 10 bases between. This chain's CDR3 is CASSSPEGYGYTF. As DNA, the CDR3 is TGTGCCAGCAGCTCCCCCGAGGGCTATGGCTACACCTTC.

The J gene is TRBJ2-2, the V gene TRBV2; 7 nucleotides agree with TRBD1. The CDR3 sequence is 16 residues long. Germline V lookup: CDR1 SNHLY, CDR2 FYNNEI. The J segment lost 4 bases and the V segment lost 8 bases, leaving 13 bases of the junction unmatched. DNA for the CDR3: TGTGCCAGCGCTCTGGGGACAGTGCCGCTCACCGGGGAGCTGTTTTTT. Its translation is CASALGTVPLTGELFF.

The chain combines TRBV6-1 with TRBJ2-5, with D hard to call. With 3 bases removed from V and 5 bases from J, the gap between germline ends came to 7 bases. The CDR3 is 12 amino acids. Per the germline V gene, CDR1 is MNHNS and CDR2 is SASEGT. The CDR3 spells CASSDTGETQYF. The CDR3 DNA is TGTGCCAGCAGTGACACGGGCGAGACCCAGTACTTC.

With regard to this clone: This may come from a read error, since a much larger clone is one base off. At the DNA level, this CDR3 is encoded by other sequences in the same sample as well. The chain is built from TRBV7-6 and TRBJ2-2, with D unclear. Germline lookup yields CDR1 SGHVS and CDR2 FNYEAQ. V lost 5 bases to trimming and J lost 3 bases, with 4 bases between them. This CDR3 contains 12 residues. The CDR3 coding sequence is TGTGCCAGCAGCAGGGACACCGGGGAGCTGTTTTTT. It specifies CASSRDTGELFF.

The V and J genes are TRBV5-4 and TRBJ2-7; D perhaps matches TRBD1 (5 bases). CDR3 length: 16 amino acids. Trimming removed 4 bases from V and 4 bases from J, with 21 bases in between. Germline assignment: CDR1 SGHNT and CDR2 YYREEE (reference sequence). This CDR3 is CASSLRQGLLTYEQYF. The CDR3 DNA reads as TGTGCCAGCAGCCTACGGCAGGGCCTGTTGACATACGAGCAGTACTTC.

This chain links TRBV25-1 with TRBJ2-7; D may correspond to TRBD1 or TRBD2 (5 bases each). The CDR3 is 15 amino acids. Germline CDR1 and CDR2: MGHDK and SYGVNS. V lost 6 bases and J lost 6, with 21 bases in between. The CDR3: CASSGVGGKVFEQYF. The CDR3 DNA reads TGTGCCAGCAGCGGGGTTGGGGGTAAGGTATTCGAGCAGTACTTC.

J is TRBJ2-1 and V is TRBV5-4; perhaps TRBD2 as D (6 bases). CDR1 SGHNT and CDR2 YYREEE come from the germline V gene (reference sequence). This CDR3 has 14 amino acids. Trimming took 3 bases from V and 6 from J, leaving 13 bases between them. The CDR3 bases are TGTGCCAGCAGCTCATGGGACTTACCCAATGAGCAGTTCTTC. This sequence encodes CASSSWDLPNEQFF.

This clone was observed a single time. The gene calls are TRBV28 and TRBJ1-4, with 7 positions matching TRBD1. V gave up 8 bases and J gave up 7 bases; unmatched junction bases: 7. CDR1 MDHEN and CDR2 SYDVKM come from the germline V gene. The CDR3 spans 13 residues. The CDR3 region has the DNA TGTGCCAGCCAGGGGGGCAGGGCTGAAAAACTGTTTTTT. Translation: CASQGGRAEKLFF.

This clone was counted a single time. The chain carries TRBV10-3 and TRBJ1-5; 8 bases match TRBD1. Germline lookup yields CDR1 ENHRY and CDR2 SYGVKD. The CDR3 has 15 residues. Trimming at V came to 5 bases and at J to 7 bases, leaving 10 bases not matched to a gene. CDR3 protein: CAISQRDRGVQPQHF. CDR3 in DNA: TGTGCCATCAGTCAGAGAGACAGGGGTGTACAGCCCCAGCATTTT.

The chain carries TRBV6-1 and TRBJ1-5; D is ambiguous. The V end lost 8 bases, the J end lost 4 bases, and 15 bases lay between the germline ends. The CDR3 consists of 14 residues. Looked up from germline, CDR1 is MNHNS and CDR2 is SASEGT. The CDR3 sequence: CASRPGSWNQPQHF. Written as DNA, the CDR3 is TGTGCCAGCCGCCCGGGCTCGTGGAATCAGCCCCAGCATTTT.

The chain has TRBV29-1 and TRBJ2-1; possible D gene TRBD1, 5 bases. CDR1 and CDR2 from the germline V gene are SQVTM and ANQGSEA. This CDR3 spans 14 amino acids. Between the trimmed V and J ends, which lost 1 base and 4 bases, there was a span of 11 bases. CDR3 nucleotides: TGCAGCGTTGAAGGGGGCAGGTGGTACAATGAGCAGTTCTTC. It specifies CSVEGGRWYNEQFF.

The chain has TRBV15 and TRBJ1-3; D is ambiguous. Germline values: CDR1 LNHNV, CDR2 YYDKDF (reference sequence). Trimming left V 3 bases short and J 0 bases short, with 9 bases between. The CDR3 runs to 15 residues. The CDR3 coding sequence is TGTGCCACCAGCAGCCTCGCCGTCTCTGGAAACACCATATATTTT. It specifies CATSSLAVSGNTIYF. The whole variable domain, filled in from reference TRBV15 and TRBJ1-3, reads DAMVIQNPRYQVTQFGKPVTLSCSQTLNHNVMYWYQQKSSQAPKLLFHYYDKDFNNEADTPDNFQSRRPNTSFCFLDIRSPGLGDTAMYLCATSSLAVSGNTIYFGEGSWLTVV.

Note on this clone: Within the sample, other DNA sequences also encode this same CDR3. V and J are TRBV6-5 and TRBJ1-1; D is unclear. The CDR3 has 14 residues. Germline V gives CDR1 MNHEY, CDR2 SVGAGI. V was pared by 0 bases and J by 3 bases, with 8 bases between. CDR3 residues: CASSYSPGDTEAFF. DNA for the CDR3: TGTGCCAGCAGTTACTCGCCGGGCGACACTGAAGCTTTCTTT.

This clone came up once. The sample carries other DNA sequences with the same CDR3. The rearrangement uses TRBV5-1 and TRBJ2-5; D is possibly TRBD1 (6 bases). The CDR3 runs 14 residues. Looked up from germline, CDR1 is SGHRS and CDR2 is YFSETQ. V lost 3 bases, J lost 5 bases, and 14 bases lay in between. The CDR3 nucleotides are TGCGCCAGCAGCTCCCAAGGGGGTGATGAGACCCAGTACTTC. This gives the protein CASSSQGGDETQYF.

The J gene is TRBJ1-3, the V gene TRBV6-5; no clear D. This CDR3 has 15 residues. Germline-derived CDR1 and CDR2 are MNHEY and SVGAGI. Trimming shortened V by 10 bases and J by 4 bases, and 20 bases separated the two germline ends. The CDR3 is CATSGEPWSGNTIYF. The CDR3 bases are TGTGCCACCAGCGGGGAACCCTGGTCCGGAAACACCATATATTTT.

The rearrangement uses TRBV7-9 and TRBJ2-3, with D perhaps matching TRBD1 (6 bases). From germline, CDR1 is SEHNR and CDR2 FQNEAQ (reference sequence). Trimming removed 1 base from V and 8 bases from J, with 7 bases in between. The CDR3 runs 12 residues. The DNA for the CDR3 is TGTGCCAGCAGCTTAGACAGGGCTACGCAGTATTTT. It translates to CASSLDRATQYF. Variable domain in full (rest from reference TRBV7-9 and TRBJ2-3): DTGVSQNPRHKITKRGQNVTFRCDPISEHNRLYWYRQTLGQGPEFLTYFQNEAQLEKSRLLSDRFSAERPKGSFSTLEIQRTEQGDSAMYLCASSLDRATQYFGPGTRLTVL.

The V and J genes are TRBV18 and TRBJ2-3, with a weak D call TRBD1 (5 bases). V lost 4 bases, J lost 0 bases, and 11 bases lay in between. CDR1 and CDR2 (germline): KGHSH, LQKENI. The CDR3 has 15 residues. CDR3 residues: CASSLQGVSTDTQYF. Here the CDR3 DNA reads TGTGCCAGCTCACTCCAGGGTGTTAGCACAGATACGCAGTATTTT.